This T cell receptor (beta chain) is drawn from a study of T cells after somatic rescue of genetic block. Data came from immunoSEQ multiplex PCR; TCRdb stores just in-frame clones and leaves some out. The sample consists of under 15,000 clones, 70% to 75% of them appearing once. The germline V gene encodes CDR1 LNHNV and CDR2 YYDKDF (reference sequence). The ends lost 5 bases at V and 7 bases at J; junction bases unmatched: 9. This CDR3 region has 15 residues. The sequence derives from a boy between 5 and 17 years old. The chain links TRBV15 to TRBJ1-5, with 9 bases matching TRBD1. The sample consisted of peripheral blood mononuclear cells (PBMCs). DNA for the CDR3: TGTGCCACCAGCGTTACAGGGGGCGCGTGGCAGCCCCAGCATTTT. As protein: CATSVTGGAWQPQHF.